One and the same sample provided the 29 T cell receptor beta chains below, sequenced in a study of blood T cell repertoires in COVID-19. Measured with immunoSEQ multiplex PCR; TCRdb has only the in-frame clones, and not every one. The table has 190,000 or so clones, around 90% seen once. The sample was peripheral blood. Receptors were obtained from a man in his fifties with acute or convalescent COVID-19.

The chain carries TRBV6-6 and TRBJ2-7; possibly TRBD2 for D (5 bases). Trimming cost V 2 bases and J 4 bases, with 15 bases left between them. The CDR3 is made up of 15 amino acids. CDR1 is MNHNY, CDR2 SVGAGI, per germline (reference sequence). CDR3 sequence: CASSYLDPSGYEQYF. The CDR3 DNA follows: TGTGCCAGCAGTTACCTGGACCCCTCGGGATACGAGCAGTACTTC.

CDR3 coding DNA: TGTGCCAGCAGTTACGGGACTAGCGGTTCTGAGCAGTTCTTC. This sequence encodes CASSYGTSGSEQFF. The chain couples TRBV6-2 or TRBV6-3 to TRBJ2-1; 11 nucleotides match TRBD2. Germline CDR1 reads MNHEY; CDR2 reads SVGEGT. The CDR3 extends over 14 amino acids. With 2 bases clipped from V and 9 bases from J, the junction kept 3 bases outside the gene matches.

The chain employs TRBV3-1 (or the pseudogene TRBV3-2) and TRBJ1-5; D gene uncertain. The V gene lost 1 base and the J gene lost 4 bases, with 8 bases spanning the gap. CDR3 length equals 14 residues. Germline values: CDR1 LGHDT, CDR2 YNNKEL (reference sequence). The CDR3 loop reads CASSQAQSNQPQHF. Written as DNA, the CDR3 is TGTGCCAGCAGCCAAGCGCAGTCAAATCAGCCCCAGCATTTT.

The chain couples TRBV2 to TRBJ1-1; the D is unclear. CDR1 SNHLY and CDR2 FYNNEI come from the germline V gene. The V end was cut by 4 bases, the J end by 0 bases, with 6 bases between. This CDR3 comprises 13 residues. In DNA form, the CDR3 reads TGTGCCAGCAGTGGAGGGATGAACACTGAAGCTTTCTTT. Amino acid sequence: CASSGGMNTEAFF.

The chain recombines TRBV13 with TRBJ2-5, with 12 positions matching TRBD2. Per the germline V gene, CDR1 is PRHDT and CDR2 is FYEKMQ (reference sequence). The V and J ends lost 0 bases and 5 bases, in that order; junction bases with no gene match: 10. The length of the CDR3 is 18 residues. The CDR3 sequence is CASSLGTSGRGRRETQYF. The DNA of the CDR3 is TGTGCCAGCAGCTTAGGGACTAGCGGGAGAGGCCGTCGGGAGACCCAGTACTTC.

V and J are TRBV27 and TRBJ2-3; no reliable D call. The germline V and J ends were trimmed by 2 bases and 1 base, with 13 bases remaining between them. Germline CDR1 MNHEY, CDR2 SMNVEV (reference sequence). CDR3 length: 16 amino acids. The CDR3: CASSLTLPLRTDTQYF. CDR3 sequence (DNA): TGTGCCAGCAGTTTAACCCTCCCACTACGCACAGATACGCAGTATTTT.

The chain links TRBV18 to TRBJ2-1; TRBD2 agrees at 12 bases. The ends lost 5 bases at V and 0 bases at J; junction bases unmatched: 2. Germline V CDR1 and CDR2: KGHSH, LQKENI. The CDR3 is 16 residues long. In DNA, the CDR3 is TGTGCCAGCTCAAGGACTAGCGGGAACTCCTACAATGAGCAGTTCTTC. Translating gives CASSRTSGNSYNEQFF.

V is TRBV5-1 and J is TRBJ2-1; weak D call: TRBD1 (6 bases). The germline V gene has CDR1 SGHRS and CDR2 YFSETQ. The V gene lost 3 bases and the J gene lost 0 bases, with 10 bases spanning the gap. The CDR3 loop spans 15 amino acids. CDR3 nucleotides: TGCGCCAGCAGCTCCGGACAGTCCTCCTACAATGAGCAGTTCTTC. It is translated as CASSSGQSSYNEQFF. Drawing the rest from reference TRBV5-1 and TRBJ2-1, the complete variable domain is KAGVTQTPRYLIKTRGQQVTLSCSPISGHRSVSWYQQTPGQGLQFLFEYFSETQRNKGNFPGRFSGRQFSNSRSEMNVSTLELGDSALYLCASSSGQSSYNEQFFGPGTRLTVL.

The J gene is TRBJ2-3, the V gene TRBV10-3, with TRBD2 matching 13 bases. With 2 bases clipped from V and 1 base from J, the junction kept 9 bases outside the gene matches. The CDR3 spans 19 residues. Germline V gene lookup returns CDR1 ENHRY and CDR2 SYGVKD. The CDR3 DNA is TGTGCCATCAGTGAGGAAAGGACTAGCGGGAGACTGGGCACAGATACGCAGTATTTT. Translated, it gives CAISEERTSGRLGTDTQYF.

This clone was detected once. CDR3 in amino acids: CASSLGLAGGRDSTDTQYF. DNA for the CDR3: TGTGCCAGTAGTTTGGGACTAGCGGGGGGCCGCGATAGCACAGATACGCAGTATTTT. The chain joins TRBV19 to TRBJ2-3; 15 positions match TRBD2. This CDR3 region has 19 residues. Losses at the gene ends were 5 bases for V and 0 bases for J; bases not matched to a gene: 9. The germline gives CDR1 LNHDA, CDR2 SQIVND (reference sequence). Variable domain in full (rest from reference TRBV19 and TRBJ2-3): DGGITQSPKYLFRKEGQNVTLSCEQNLNHDAMYWYRQDPGQGLRLIYYSQIVNDFQKGDIAEGYSVSREKKESFPLTVTSAQKNPTAFYLCASSLGLAGGRDSTDTQYFGPGTRLTVL.

The chain is built from TRBV7-2 and TRBJ1-2, with 8 bases aligning to TRBD1. Per germline, CDR1 SGHTA and CDR2 FQGNSA. The CDR3 has 13 residues. J was trimmed by 8 bases and V by 2 bases; bases with no gene match: 4. DNA of the CDR3: TGTGCCAGCAGCTTATATGGGACAGGAGGCTACACCTTC. The encoded protein is CASSLYGTGGYTF. Variable domain in full (rest from reference TRBV7-2 and TRBJ1-2): GAGVSQSPSNKVTEKGKDVELRCDPISGHTALYWYRQSLGQGLEFLIYFQGNSAPDKSGLPSDRFSAERTGGSVSTLTIQRTQQEDSAVYLCASSLYGTGGYTFGSGTRLTVV.

The genes are TRBV12-3 or TRBV12-4 and TRBJ1-1, with D unresolved. The V gene lost 2 bases and the J gene lost 6 bases, with 10 bases spanning the gap. This CDR3 has 13 residues. The CDR3 loop reads CASSLLGIAEAFF. The DNA of the CDR3 is TGTGCCAGCAGTTTACTCGGGATCGCTGAAGCTTTCTTT.

V and J are TRBV6-5 and TRBJ2-1; 8 nucleotides match TRBD1. V was clipped by 6 bases and J by 7 bases; unmatched bases: 11. The CDR3 is 15 residues long. Germline CDR1 is MNHEY and CDR2 is SVGAGI. For the CDR3, the DNA is TGTGCCAGCAGGCTTGGGACAGGTATAGGTAATGAGCAGTTCTTC. This translates into CASRLGTGIGNEQFF.

V and J are TRBV5-5 and TRBJ2-6; no definite D call. Germline V lookup: CDR1 SGHKS, CDR2 YYEKEE (reference sequence). The CDR3 spans 17 residues. V was cut by 1 base and J by 2 bases, with 13 bases left in between. CDR3 amino acids: CASSLTPGVAGANVLTF. The CDR3 DNA is TGTGCCAGCAGCTTGACACCTGGTGTGGCTGGGGCCAACGTCCTGACTTTC.

This chain connects TRBV6-1 to TRBJ1-2; D not resolved. The ends were cut back, 2 bases at V and 3 bases at J, with 10 bases in the middle. Per germline, CDR1 MNHNS and CDR2 SASEGT. The CDR3 contains 14 residues. The CDR3 reads CASSESAYDYGYTF. The CDR3 DNA is TGTGCCAGCAGTGAAAGTGCCTACGACTATGGCTACACCTTC.

The V and J genes are TRBV18 and TRBJ2-2; 11 bases agree with TRBD2. V gave up 1 base and J gave up 6 bases; unmatched junction bases: 7. The CDR3 length is 17 residues. Germline V lookup: CDR1 KGHSH, CDR2 LQKENI. CDR3 in amino acids: CASSPRGLAGGPGELFF. In DNA form, the CDR3 reads TGTGCCAGCTCACCACGCGGCCTAGCGGGAGGCCCCGGGGAGCTGTTTTTT.

V is TRBV19 and J is TRBJ1-5; 8 positions match TRBD1. The ends lost 10 bases at V and 4 bases at J; junction bases unmatched: 6. Per germline, CDR1 LNHDA and CDR2 SQIVND (reference sequence). CDR3 size: 13 residues. The CDR3 coding sequence is TGTGCCACCAGACAGGGGTTTAATCAGCCCCAGCATTTT. This translates into CATRQGFNQPQHF.

CDR3 DNA: TGTGCCTGGAGTACTGGGAGGACAGGGGGTAATCAGCCCCAGCATTTT. Its translation: CAWSTGRTGGNQPQHF. The chain employs TRBV30 and TRBJ1-5; TRBD1 matches at 10 bases. CDR1 is GTSNPN and CDR2 is SVGIG in the germline V gene (reference sequence). This CDR3 has 16 residues. Trimming took 2 bases from V and 4 from J; bases not matched to a gene: 8.

The chain uses TRBV10-1 and TRBJ2-2, with 8 positions matching TRBD1. Looked up from germline, CDR1 is WNHNN and CDR2 is SYGVQD (reference sequence). There are 16 residues in the CDR3. J was trimmed by 4 bases and V by 6 bases; bases with no gene match: 10. The CDR3 here is CASSGTGTGSTGELFF. In DNA form, the CDR3 reads TGCGCCAGCAGCGGCACCGGGACAGGATCCACCGGGGAGCTGTTTTTT.

The chain carries TRBV5-1 and TRBJ2-1; no reliable D call. The CDR3 spans 14 residues. Trimming stripped 0 bases from V and 7 bases from J, with 11 bases between. The germline V gene encodes CDR1 SGHRS and CDR2 YFSETQ. This CDR3 reads CASSLEEVLNEQFF. The DNA of the CDR3 is TGCGCCAGCAGCTTGGAAGAGGTCCTGAATGAGCAGTTCTTC. Drawing the rest from reference TRBV5-1 and TRBJ2-1, the complete variable domain is KAGVTQTPRYLIKTRGQQVTLSCSPISGHRSVSWYQQTPGQGLQFLFEYFSETQRNKGNFPGRFSGRQFSNSRSEMNVSTLELGDSALYLCASSLEEVLNEQFFGPGTRLTVL.

This sequence joins TRBV7-2 and TRBJ2-1; 11 nucleotides line up with TRBD2. With V trimmed by 4 bases and J by 0 bases, 8 bases remained unmatched. The germline V gene encodes CDR1 SGHTA and CDR2 FQGNSA. The CDR3 runs 18 residues. In DNA form, the CDR3 reads TGTGCCAGCAGCTACCGTAGCGGGGGGGTAAGCTCCTACAATGAGCAGTTCTTC. Amino acid sequence: CASSYRSGGVSSYNEQFF.

The rearrangement links TRBV5-4 to TRBJ2-1; 7 nucleotides line up with TRBD1. Looked up from germline, CDR1 is SGHNT and CDR2 is YYREEE (reference sequence). The CDR3 has 15 residues. J was trimmed by 5 bases and V by 4 bases; bases with no gene match: 9. CDR3 loop: CASSDPGTANNEQFF. The CDR3 DNA is TGTGCCAGCAGCGACCCCGGGACAGCTAACAATGAGCAGTTCTTC.

The chain combines TRBV7-9 with TRBJ1-6, with 8 nucleotides matching TRBD1. With V trimmed by 3 bases and J by 8 bases, 6 bases remained unmatched. The germline CDR1 and CDR2 sequences are SEHNR and FQNEAQ (reference sequence). CDR3 size: 15 residues. The CDR3 sequence is CASSLSDRVDSPLHF. The CDR3 nucleotides read TGTGCCAGCAGCTTGTCGGACAGGGTGGATTCACCCCTCCACTTT.

The chain combines TRBV4-3 with TRBJ2-1, with 10 bases that match TRBD2. Trimming at V came to 3 bases and at J to 6 bases, leaving 5 bases not matched to a gene. Germline V lookup: CDR1 LGHNA, CDR2 YSLEER. CDR3 length: 15 residues. The CDR3 DNA reads TGCGCCAGCAGCCAGCCTAGCGGGGGCATCAATGAGCAGTTCTTC. Residues: CASSQPSGGINEQFF.

CDR3 loop: CASSQDGQAPHGYTF. CDR3 nucleotide sequence: TGTGCCAGCAGCCAAGATGGACAGGCGCCGCATGGCTACACCTTC. The rearrangement joins TRBV3-1 (or the pseudogene TRBV3-2) to TRBJ1-2; 7 nucleotides align to TRBD1. Germline V gene lookup returns CDR1 LGHDT and CDR2 YNNKEL (reference sequence). The V and J ends lost 0 bases and 6 bases, in that order; junction bases with no gene match: 7. The CDR3 is made up of 15 amino acids.

The chain uses TRBV4-2 and TRBJ1-6; D remains unclear. From germline, CDR1 is LGHNA and CDR2 YNFKEQ. The CDR3 length is 15 residues. Trimming shortened V by 1 base and J by 4 bases, and 8 bases separated the two germline ends. CDR3 protein: CASSQGAPYNSPLHF. The CDR3 DNA reads as TGTGCCAGCAGCCAAGGGGCCCCATATAATTCACCCCTCCACTTT.

The J gene is TRBJ2-1, the V gene TRBV11-2, with D possibly matching TRBD1 (5 bases). Germline CDR1 reads SGHAT; CDR2 reads FQNNGV. This CDR3 contains 15 residues. The V gene lost 3 bases and the J gene lost 4 bases, with 13 bases spanning the gap. The CDR3 sequence is CASSFQSGAYNEQFF. CDR3 sequence (DNA): TGTGCCAGCAGCTTCCAGTCTGGGGCTTACAATGAGCAGTTCTTC.

The gene calls are TRBV5-1 and TRBJ1-5; tentative D call: TRBD1 (5 bases). This CDR3 contains 13 residues. Germline loops: CDR1 SGHRS, CDR2 YFSETQ. V lost 5 bases, J lost 3 bases, and 9 bases lay in between. In DNA form, the CDR3 reads TGCGCCAGCAGGGGGCAGGACAATCAGCCCCAGCATTTT. Protein: CASRGQDNQPQHF.

This chain uses TRBV2 with TRBJ2-3; 10 bases line up with TRBD2. This CDR3 has 14 amino acids. V shed 10 bases and J 7 bases; nucleotides not matched to a gene: 11. Germline V gene data show CDR1 as SNHLY and CDR2 as FYNNEI. Written as DNA, the CDR3 is TGTGCCACCCAAGCGGGAGGGTCCACGAATACGCAGTATTTT. Its translation: CATQAGGSTNTQYF.